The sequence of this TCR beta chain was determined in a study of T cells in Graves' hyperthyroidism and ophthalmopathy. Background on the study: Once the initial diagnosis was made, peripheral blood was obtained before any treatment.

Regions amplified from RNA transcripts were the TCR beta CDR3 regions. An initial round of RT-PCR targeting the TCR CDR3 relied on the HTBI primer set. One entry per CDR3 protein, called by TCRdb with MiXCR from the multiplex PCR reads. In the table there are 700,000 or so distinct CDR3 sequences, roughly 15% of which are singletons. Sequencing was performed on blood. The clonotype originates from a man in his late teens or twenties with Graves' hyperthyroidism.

CDR3 DNA sequence: TGTGCCACCTTTAATTTACTCACCGGGGAGCTGTTTTTT. Translated: CATFNLLTGELFF. The rearrangement uses TRBV10-3 and TRBJ2-2; unclear D gene. V lost 10 bases and J lost 4, with 13 bases in between. The CDR3 consists of 13 residues. CDR1 is ENHRY and CDR2 is SYGVKD in the germline V gene.